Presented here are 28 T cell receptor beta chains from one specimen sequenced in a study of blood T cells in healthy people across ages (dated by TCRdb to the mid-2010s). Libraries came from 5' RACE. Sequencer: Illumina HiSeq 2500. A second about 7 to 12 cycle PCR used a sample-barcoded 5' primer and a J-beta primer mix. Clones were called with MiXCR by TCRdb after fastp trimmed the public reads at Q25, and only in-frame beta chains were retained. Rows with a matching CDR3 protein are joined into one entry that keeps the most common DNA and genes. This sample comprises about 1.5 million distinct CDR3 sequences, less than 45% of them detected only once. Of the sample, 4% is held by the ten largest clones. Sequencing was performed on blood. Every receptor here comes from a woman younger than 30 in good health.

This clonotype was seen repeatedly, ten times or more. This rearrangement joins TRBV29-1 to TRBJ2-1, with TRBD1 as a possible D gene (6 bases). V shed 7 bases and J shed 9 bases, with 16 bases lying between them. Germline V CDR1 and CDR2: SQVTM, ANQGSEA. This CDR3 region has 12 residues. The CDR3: CSGQASPIEQFF. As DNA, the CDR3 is TGCAGCGGACAGGCCAGTCCCATTGAGCAGTTCTTC.

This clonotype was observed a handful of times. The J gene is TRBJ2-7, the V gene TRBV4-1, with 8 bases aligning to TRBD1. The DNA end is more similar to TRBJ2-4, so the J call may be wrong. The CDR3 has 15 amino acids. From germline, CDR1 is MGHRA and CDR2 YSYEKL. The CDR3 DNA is TGCGCCAGCAGCCAGACCGGGGACAGGCTCAACATTCAGTACTTC. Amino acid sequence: CASSQTGDRLNIQYF.

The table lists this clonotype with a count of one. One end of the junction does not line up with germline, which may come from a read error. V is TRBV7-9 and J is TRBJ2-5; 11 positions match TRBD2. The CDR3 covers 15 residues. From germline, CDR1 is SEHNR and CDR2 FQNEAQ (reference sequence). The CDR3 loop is CASSVAGGHLETQYF. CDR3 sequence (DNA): TGTGCCAGCAGCGTAGCGGGGGGGCACTTGGAGACCCAGTACTTC.

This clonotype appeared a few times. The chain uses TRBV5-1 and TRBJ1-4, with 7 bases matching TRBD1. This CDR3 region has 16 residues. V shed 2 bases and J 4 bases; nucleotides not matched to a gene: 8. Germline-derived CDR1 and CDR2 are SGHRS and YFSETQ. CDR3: CASSLVPGQSNEKLFF. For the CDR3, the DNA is TGCGCCAGCAGCTTAGTCCCGGGACAGAGTAATGAAAAACTGTTTTTT.

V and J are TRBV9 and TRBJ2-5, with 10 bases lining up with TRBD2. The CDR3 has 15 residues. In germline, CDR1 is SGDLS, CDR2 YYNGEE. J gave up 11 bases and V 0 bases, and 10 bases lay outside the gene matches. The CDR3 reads CASSVAVAGGNEQYF. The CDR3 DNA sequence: TGTGCCAGCAGCGTAGCGGTAGCGGGGGGCAATGAGCAGTACTTC.

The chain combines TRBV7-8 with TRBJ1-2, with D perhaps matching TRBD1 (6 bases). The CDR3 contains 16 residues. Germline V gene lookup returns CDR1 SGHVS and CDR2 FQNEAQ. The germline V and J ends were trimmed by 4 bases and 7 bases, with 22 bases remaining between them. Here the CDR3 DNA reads TGTGCCAGCAGCTCCCGCCGGGGGGCTGGGCCTATTGGCTACACCTTC. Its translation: CASSSRRGAGPIGYTF.

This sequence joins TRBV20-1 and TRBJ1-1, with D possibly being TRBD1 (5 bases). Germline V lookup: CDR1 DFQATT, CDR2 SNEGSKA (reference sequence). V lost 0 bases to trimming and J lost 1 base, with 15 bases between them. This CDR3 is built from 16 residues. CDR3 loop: CSARDYAGAGNTEAFF. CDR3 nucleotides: TGCAGTGCTAGAGATTACGCCGGGGCTGGGAACACTGAAGCTTTCTTT.

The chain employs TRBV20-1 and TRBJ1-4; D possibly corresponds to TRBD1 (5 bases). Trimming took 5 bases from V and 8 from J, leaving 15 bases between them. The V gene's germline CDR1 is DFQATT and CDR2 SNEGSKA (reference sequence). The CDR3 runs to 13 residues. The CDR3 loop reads CSARFRGDEKLFF. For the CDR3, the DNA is TGCAGTGCTCGGTTTCGAGGGGACGAAAAACTGTTTTTT.

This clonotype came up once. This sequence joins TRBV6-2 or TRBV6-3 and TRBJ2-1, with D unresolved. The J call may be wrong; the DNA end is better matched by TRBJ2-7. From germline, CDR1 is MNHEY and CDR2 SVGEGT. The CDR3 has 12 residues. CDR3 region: CASSSDYNEQYF. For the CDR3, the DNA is TGTGCCAGCAGTTCAGATTACAATGAGCAGTACTTC.

CDR3 nucleotides: TGCGCCAGCAGCCAAAAAGACAGGGCCCCAGATACGCAGTATTTT. Residues: CASSQKDRAPDTQYF. The V and J genes are TRBV4-3 and TRBJ2-3, with TRBD1 identical over 7 bases. Germline-derived CDR1 and CDR2 are LGHNA and YSLEER. V dropped 2 bases and J dropped 4; count of bases not matched to a gene: 6. CDR3 length: 15 amino acids.

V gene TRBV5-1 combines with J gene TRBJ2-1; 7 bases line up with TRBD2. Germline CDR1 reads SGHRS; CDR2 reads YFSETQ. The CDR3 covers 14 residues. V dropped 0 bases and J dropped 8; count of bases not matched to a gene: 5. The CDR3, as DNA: TGCGCCAGCAGCTTGGTGACTAGCATCGATGAGCAGTTCTTC. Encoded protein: CASSLVTSIDEQFF. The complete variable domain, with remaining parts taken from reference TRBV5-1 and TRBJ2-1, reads KAGVTQTPRYLIKTRGQQVTLSCSPISGHRSVSWYQQTPGQGLQFLFEYFSETQRNKGNFPGRFSGRQFSNSRSEMNVSTLELGDSALYLCASSLVTSIDEQFFGPGTRLTVL.

The CDR3 nucleotides read TGTGCCATCAGTGAGTCAGGACAGGCCACTAATGAGCAGTTCTTC. Translating it yields CAISESGQATNEQFF. The V and J genes are TRBV10-3 and TRBJ2-1; 7 bases match TRBD1. The J segment lost 7 bases and the V segment lost 0 bases, leaving 6 bases of the junction unmatched. The CDR3 consists of 15 residues. The germline V gene has CDR1 ENHRY and CDR2 SYGVKD.

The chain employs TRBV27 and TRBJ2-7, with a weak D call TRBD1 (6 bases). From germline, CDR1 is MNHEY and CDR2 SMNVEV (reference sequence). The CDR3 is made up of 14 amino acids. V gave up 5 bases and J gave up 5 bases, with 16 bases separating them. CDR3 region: CASSPDRRTHEQYF. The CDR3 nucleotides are TGTGCCAGCAGTCCAGACAGGAGGACCCACGAGCAGTACTTC.

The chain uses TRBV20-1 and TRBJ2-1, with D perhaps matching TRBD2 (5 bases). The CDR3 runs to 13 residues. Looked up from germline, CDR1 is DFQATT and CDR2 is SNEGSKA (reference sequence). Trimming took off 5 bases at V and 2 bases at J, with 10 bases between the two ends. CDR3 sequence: CSAQSGAYNEQFF. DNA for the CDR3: TGCAGTGCTCAAAGCGGAGCCTACAATGAGCAGTTCTTC.

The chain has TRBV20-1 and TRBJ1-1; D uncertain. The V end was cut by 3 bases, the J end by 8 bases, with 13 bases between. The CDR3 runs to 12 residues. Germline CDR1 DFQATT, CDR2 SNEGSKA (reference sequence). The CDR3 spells CSARWEGREAFF. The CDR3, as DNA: TGCAGTGCTAGGTGGGAGGGAAGGGAAGCTTTCTTT.

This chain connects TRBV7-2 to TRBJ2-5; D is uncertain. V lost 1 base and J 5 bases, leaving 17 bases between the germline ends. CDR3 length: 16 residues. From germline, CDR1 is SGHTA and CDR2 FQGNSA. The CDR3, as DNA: TGTGCCAGCAGCTTAGTGGCATGGTATGGTAGTGAGACCCAGTACTTC. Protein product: CASSLVAWYGSETQYF.

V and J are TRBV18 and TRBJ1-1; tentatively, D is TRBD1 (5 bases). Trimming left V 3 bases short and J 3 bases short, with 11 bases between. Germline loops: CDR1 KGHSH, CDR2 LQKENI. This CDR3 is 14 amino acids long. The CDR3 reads CASSPAVGDTEAFF. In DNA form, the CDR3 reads TGTGCCAGCTCACCTGCAGTGGGGGACACTGAAGCTTTCTTT.

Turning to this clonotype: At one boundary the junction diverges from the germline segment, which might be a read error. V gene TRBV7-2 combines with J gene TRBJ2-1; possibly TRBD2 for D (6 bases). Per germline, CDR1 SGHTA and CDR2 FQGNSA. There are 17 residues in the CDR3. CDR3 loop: CASGLGYGGKKGHEQFF. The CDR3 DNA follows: TGTGCCAGCGGCTTAGGGTACGGCGGGAAAAAGGGCCATGAGCAGTTCTTC.

CDR3 region: CSARSAYEQYF. The CDR3 nucleotides are TGCAGTGCTAGATCTGCCTACGAGCAGTACTTC. The V and J genes are TRBV20-1 and TRBJ2-7; D not certain. V lost 2 bases, J lost 2 bases, and 4 bases lay in between. This CDR3 spans 11 amino acids. Germline CDR1 reads DFQATT; CDR2 reads SNEGSKA (reference sequence).

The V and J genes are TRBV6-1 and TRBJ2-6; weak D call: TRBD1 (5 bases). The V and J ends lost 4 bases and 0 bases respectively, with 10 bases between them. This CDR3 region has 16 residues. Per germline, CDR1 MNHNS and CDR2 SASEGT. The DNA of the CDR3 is TGTGCCAGCAGTGCTCAAGGGGCCTCTGGGGCCAACGTCCTGACTTTC. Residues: CASSAQGASGANVLTF.

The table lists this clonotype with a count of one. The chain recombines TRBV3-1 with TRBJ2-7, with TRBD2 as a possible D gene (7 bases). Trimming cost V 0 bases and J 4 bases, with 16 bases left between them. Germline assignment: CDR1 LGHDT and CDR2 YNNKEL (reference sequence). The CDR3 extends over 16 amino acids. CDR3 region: CASSQEFPRGGYEQYF. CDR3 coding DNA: TGTGCCAGCAGCCAAGAATTCCCGAGGGGGGGTTACGAGCAGTACTTC.

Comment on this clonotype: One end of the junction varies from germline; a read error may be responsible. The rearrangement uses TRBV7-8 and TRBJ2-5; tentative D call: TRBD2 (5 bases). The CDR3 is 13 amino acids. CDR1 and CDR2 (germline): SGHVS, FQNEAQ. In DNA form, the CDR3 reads TGTGCCGGCAGCTTAGCCGGGGAAGAGACCCAGTACTTC. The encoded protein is CAGSLAGEETQYF. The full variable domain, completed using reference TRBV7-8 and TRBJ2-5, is GAGVSQSPRYKVAKRGQDVALRCDPISGHVSLFWYQQALGQGPEFLTYFQNEAQLDKSGLPSDRFFAERPEGSVSTLKIQRTQQEDSAVYLCAGSLAGEETQYFGPGTRLLVL.

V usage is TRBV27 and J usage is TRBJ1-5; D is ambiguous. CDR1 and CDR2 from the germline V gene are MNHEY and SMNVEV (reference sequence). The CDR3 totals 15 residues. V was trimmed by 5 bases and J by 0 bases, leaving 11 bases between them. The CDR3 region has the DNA TGTGCCAGCAGTCCCACCTTATATAGCAATCAGCCCCAGCATTTT. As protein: CASSPTLYSNQPQHF.

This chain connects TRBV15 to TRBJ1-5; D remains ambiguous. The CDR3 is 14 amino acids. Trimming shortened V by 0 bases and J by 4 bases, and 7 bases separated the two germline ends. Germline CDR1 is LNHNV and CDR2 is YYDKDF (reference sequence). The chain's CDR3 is CATSRDTLNQPQHF. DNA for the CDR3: TGTGCCACCAGCAGAGATACCCTGAATCAGCCCCAGCATTTT.

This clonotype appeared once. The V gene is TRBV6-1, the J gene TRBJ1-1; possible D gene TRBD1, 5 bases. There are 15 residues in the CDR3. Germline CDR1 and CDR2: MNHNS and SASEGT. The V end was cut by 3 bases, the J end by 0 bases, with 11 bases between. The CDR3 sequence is CASSEDLTVNTEAFF. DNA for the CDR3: TGTGCCAGCAGTGAGGACTTGACAGTGAACACTGAAGCTTTCTTT.

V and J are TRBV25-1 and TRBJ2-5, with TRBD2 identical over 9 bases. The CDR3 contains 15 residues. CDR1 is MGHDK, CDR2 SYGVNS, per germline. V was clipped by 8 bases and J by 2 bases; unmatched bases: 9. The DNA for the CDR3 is TGTGCCAGCTCCCGGGTAGCGGGGGTTCAAGAGACCCAGTACTTC. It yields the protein CASSRVAGVQETQYF.

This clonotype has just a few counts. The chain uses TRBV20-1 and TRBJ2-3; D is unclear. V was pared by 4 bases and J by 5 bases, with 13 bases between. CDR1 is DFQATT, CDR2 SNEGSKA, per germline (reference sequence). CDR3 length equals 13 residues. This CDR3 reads CSATKMGLDTQYF. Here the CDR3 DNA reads TGCAGTGCTACTAAAATGGGGTTAGATACGCAGTATTTT.

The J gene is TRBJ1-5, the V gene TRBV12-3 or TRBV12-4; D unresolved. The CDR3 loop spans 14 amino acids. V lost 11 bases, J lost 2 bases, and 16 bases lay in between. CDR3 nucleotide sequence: TGTGCCTGCAACGGAAATGAGGGCAATCAGCCCCAGCATTTT. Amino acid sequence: CACNGNEGNQPQHF.